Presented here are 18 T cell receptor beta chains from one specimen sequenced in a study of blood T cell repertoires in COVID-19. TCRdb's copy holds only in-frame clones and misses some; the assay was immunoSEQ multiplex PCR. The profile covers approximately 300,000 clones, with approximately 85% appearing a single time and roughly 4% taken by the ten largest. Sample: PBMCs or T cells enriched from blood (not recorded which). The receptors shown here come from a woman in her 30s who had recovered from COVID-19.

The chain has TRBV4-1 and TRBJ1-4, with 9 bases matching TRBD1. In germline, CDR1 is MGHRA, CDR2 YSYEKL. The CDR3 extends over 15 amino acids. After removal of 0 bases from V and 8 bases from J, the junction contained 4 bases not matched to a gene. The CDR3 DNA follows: TGCGCCAGCAGCCAAGAGTGGGACAGGGTGGAAAAACTGTTTTTT. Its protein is CASSQEWDRVEKLFF.

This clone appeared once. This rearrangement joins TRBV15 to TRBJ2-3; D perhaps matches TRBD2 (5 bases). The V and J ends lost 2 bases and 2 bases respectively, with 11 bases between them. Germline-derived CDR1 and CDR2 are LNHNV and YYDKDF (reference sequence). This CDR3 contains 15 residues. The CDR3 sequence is CATSRRSGLTDTQYF. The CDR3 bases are TGTGCCACCAGCAGACGAAGCGGACTCACAGATACGCAGTATTTT.

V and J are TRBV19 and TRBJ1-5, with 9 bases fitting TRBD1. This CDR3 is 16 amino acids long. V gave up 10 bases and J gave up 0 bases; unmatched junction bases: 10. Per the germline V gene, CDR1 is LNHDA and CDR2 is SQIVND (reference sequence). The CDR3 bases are TGTGCCACCGAGGACAGGGGACGCTATAGCAATCAGCCCCAGCATTTT. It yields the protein CATEDRGRYSNQPQHF. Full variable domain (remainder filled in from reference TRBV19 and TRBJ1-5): DGGITQSPKYLFRKEGQNVTLSCEQNLNHDAMYWYRQDPGQGLRLIYYSQIVNDFQKGDIAEGYSVSREKKESFPLTVTSAQKNPTAFYLCATEDRGRYSNQPQHFGDGTRLSIL.

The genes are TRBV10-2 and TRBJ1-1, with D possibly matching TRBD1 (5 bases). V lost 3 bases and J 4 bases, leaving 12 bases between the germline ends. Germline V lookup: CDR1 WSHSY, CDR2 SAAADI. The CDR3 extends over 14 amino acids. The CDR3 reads CASSDGGVRTEAFF. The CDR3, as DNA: TGCGCCAGCAGTGACGGGGGAGTACGCACTGAAGCTTTCTTT.

CDR3: CASSLFRGYEQYF. CDR3 nucleotide sequence: TGTGCCAGCAGCTTATTTAGGGGCTACGAGCAGTACTTC. The chain is built from TRBV11-1 and TRBJ2-7; possible D gene TRBD1, 5 bases. The V gene lost 2 bases and the J gene lost 3 bases, with 8 bases spanning the gap. Germline V gives CDR1 SGHAT, CDR2 FQDESV (reference sequence). The length of the CDR3 is 13 residues.

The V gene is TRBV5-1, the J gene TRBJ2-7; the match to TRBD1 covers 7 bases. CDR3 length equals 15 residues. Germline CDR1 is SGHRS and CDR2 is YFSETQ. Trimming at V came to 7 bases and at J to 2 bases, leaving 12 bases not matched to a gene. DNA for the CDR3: TGCGCCAGCGGCCCCCGACAGGGAATGGCCTACGAGCAGTACTTC. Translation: CASGPRQGMAYEQYF.

As DNA, the CDR3 is TGTGCCAGCATCGGAGGGAGGGGCGAGCAGTACTTC. Its translation: CASIGGRGEQYF. The J gene is TRBJ2-7, the V gene TRBV5-4; 7 bases agree with TRBD2. Germline assignment: CDR1 SGHNT and CDR2 YYREEE (reference sequence). The CDR3 length is 12 residues. After removal of 6 bases from V and 6 bases from J, the junction contained 6 bases not matched to a gene. The full variable domain, completed using reference TRBV5-4 and TRBJ2-7, is ETGVTQSPTHLIKTRGQQVTLRCSSQSGHNTVSWYQQALGQGPQFIFQYYREEENGRGNFPPRFSGLQFPNYSSELNVNALELDDSALYLCASIGGRGEQYFGPGTRLTVT.

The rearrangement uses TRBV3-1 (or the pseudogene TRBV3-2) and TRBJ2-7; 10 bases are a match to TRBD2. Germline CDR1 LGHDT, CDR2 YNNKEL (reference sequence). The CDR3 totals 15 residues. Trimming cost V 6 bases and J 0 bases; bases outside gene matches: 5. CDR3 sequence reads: CASSPAGGGSYEQYF. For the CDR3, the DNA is TGTGCCAGCAGTCCAGCGGGAGGGGGCTCCTACGAGCAGTACTTC.

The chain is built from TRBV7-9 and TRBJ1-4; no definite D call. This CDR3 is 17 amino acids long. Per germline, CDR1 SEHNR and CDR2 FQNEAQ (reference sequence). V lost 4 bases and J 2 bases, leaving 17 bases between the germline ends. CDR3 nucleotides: TGTGCCAGCAGCTCACCCCGGGAGGGTCTGACTAATGAAAAACTGTTTTTT. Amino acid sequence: CASSSPREGLTNEKLFF.

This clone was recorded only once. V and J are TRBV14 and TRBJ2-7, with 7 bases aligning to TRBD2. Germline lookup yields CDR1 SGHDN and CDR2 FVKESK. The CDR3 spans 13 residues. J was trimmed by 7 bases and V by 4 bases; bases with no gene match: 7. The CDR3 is CASSRPRGEEQYF. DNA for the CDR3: TGTGCCAGCAGCCGCCCTCGGGGGGAAGAGCAGTACTTC.

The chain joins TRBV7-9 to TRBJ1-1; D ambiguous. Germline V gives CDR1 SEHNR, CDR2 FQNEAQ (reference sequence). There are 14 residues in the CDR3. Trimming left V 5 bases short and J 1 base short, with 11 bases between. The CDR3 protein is CASSLPYGNTEAFF. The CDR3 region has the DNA TGTGCCAGCAGCCTTCCATACGGGAACACTGAAGCTTTCTTT. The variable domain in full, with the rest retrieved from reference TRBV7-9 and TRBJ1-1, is DTGVSQNPRHKITKRGQNVTFRCDPISEHNRLYWYRQTLGQGPEFLTYFQNEAQLEKSRLLSDRFSAERPKGSFSTLEIQRTEQGDSAMYLCASSLPYGNTEAFFGQGTRLTVV.

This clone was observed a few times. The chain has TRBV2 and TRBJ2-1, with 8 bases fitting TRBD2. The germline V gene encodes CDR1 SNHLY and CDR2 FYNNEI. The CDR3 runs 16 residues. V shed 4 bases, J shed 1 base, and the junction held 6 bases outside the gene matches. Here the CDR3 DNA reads TGTGCCAGCAGTGCCCTAGCGGGCCGATCCTACAATGAGCAGTTCTTC. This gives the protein CASSALAGRSYNEQFF.

The chain's CDR3 is CAISRPYRNTGELFF. Written as DNA, the CDR3 is TGTGCCATCAGTAGACCTTACAGGAACACCGGGGAGCTGTTTTTT. V usage is TRBV11-2 and J usage is TRBJ2-2; D gene uncertain. The germline gives CDR1 SGHAT, CDR2 FQNNGV. The CDR3 runs to 15 residues. Between the trimmed V and J ends, which lost 10 bases and 1 base, there was a span of 16 bases.

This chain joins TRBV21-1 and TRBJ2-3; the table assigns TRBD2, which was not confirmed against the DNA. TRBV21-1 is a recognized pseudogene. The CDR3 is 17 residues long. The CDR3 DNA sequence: TGTGCCAGCAGCAAAGAGGCGGGGGAGCCTAGCACAGATACGCAGTATTTT. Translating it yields CASSKEAGEPSTDTQYF.

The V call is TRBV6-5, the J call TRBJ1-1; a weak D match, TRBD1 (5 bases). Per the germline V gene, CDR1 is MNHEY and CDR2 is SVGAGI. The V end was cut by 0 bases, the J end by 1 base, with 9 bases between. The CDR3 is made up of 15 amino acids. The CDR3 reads CASSYSGGANTEAFF. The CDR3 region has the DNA TGTGCCAGCAGTTACTCGGGCGGGGCGAACACTGAAGCTTTCTTT.

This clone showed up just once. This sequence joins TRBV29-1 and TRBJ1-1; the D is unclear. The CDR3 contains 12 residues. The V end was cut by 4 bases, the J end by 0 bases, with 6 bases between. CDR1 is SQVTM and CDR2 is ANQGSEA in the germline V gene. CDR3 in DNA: TGCAGCGTTGTAGTAATGAACACTGAAGCTTTCTTT. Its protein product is CSVVVMNTEAFF. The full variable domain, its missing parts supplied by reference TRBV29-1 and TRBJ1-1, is SAVISQKPSRDICQRGTSLTIQCQVDSQVTMMFWYRQQPGQSLTLIATANQGSEATYESGFVIDKFPISRPNLTFSTLTVSNMSPEDSSIYLCSVVVMNTEAFFGQGTRLTVV.

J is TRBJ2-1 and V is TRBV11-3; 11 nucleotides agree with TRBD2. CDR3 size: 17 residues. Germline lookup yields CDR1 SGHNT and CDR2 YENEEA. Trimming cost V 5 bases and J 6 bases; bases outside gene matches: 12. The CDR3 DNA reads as TGTGCCAGCAGCCTACAGGTAGCGGGGGGGCCGGGCAATGAGCAGTTCTTC. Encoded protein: CASSLQVAGGPGNEQFF.

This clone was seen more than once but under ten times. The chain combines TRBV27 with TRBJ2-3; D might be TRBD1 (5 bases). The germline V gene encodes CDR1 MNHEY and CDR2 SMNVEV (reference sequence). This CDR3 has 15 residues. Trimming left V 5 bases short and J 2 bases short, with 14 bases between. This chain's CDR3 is CASSVDNGVTDTQYF. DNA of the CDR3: TGTGCCAGCAGTGTGGACAATGGGGTCACAGATACGCAGTATTTT.